The 27 T cell receptor beta chains below were found in one sample sequenced in a study of cytomegalovirus exposure and HLA in healthy donors. PCR involved 60 Vbeta and 13 Jbeta primers. Profiling relied on immunoSEQ multiplex PCR, and the TCRdb table lists in-frame clones only, not all of them. This sample has approximately 220,000 clones, with roughly 85% found just once. The specimen sequenced was PBMCs. The receptor set was obtained from a man between 18 and 35 years old in good health and CMV-seronegative.

The chain uses TRBV2 and TRBJ2-7; D remains ambiguous. There are 13 residues in the CDR3. The V end lost 7 bases, the J end lost 0 bases, and 10 bases lay between the germline ends. Germline V gene lookup returns CDR1 SNHLY and CDR2 FYNNEI. This CDR3 is CASKSESSYEQYF. The CDR3 region has the DNA TGTGCCAGCAAGTCAGAAAGCTCCTACGAGCAGTACTTC. The variable domain in full, completed from reference TRBV2 and TRBJ2-7, reads EPEVTQTPSHQVTQMGQEVILRCVPISNHLYFYWYRQILGQKVEFLVSFYNNEISEKSEIFDDQFSVERPDGSNFTLKIRSTKLEDSAMYFCASKSESSYEQYFGPGTRLTVT.

CDR3 in amino acids: CAISGGTGSTDTQYF. In DNA, the CDR3 is TGTGCCATCAGTGGGGGGACAGGGAGCACAGATACGCAGTATTTT. This chain joins TRBV10-3 and TRBJ2-3, with TRBD1 matching over 9 bases. The CDR3 spans 15 residues. V lost 4 bases, J lost 0 bases, and 2 bases stayed unmatched. The V gene's germline CDR1 is ENHRY and CDR2 SYGVKD.

The chain couples TRBV5-1 to TRBJ2-1; 7 bases are a match to TRBD1. Germline lookup yields CDR1 SGHRS and CDR2 YFSETQ. The V gene end was trimmed by 3 bases and the J gene end by 0 bases; junction bases not matched to a gene: 3. CDR3 length equals 15 residues. CDR3 region: CASSSTGSSYNEQFF. The CDR3 nucleotides are TGCGCCAGCAGCTCGACAGGGAGCTCCTACAATGAGCAGTTCTTC.

This clone was counted between two and nine times. In DNA, the CDR3 is TGTGCCAGTAGTAAGGGACAGCACTACGAGCAGTACTTC. Its protein is CASSKGQHYEQYF. This chain links TRBV19 with TRBJ2-7; 7 positions match TRBD1. V lost 4 bases and J lost 3; bases outside the gene matches: 3. This CDR3 comprises 13 residues. CDR1 is LNHDA, CDR2 SQIVND, per germline (reference sequence).

This CDR3 reads CASSIVGTGGNEQFF. CDR3 nucleotides: TGTGCCAGTAGTATAGTGGGGACAGGGGGGAATGAGCAGTTCTTC. The V gene is TRBV19, the J gene TRBJ2-1; 11 bases align to TRBD1. The V gene's germline CDR1 is LNHDA and CDR2 SQIVND (reference sequence). After removal of 1 base from V and 7 bases from J, the junction contained 3 bases not matched to a gene. The CDR3 loop spans 15 amino acids.

The genes are TRBV6-6 and TRBJ2-7, with TRBD2 as a possible D gene (6 bases). The CDR3 consists of 15 residues. Germline CDR1 reads MNHNY; CDR2 reads SVGAGI (reference sequence). The germline V and J ends were trimmed by 6 bases and 3 bases, with 18 bases remaining between them. The CDR3 sequence is CASSPSGGIYYEQYF. The DNA for the CDR3 is TGTGCCAGCAGCCCCTCAGGCGGGATCTACTACGAGCAGTACTTC.

The V call is TRBV6-1, the J call TRBJ1-6, with 11 bases lining up with TRBD1. The CDR3 sequence is 15 residues long. Trimming at V came to 6 bases and at J to 9 bases, leaving 7 bases not matched to a gene. Germline V gives CDR1 MNHNS, CDR2 SASEGT. The CDR3 spells CASRAGTGGFSPLHF. CDR3 nucleotide sequence: TGTGCCAGCAGGGCCGGGACAGGGGGTTTTTCACCCCTCCACTTT.

The chain joins TRBV11-2 to TRBJ1-4; 8 bases match TRBD1. This CDR3 has 14 residues. V lost 6 bases to trimming and J lost 7 bases; unmatched junction nucleotides: 7. Germline CDR1 SGHAT, CDR2 FQNNGV. The CDR3 loop reads CASRTTGGGEKLFF. CDR3 nucleotide sequence: TGTGCCAGCAGGACTACAGGGGGAGGTGAAAAACTGTTTTTT.

This clone was recorded once. The V call is TRBV7-9, the J call TRBJ2-5, with TRBD1 as a possible D gene (5 bases). The CDR3 contains 12 residues. V was pared by 6 bases and J by 7 bases, with 12 bases between. Germline V CDR1 and CDR2: SEHNR, FQNEAQ (reference sequence). The CDR3 coding sequence is TGTGCCAGCAGAGGGGCCGAAACGACCCAGTACTTC. It specifies CASRGAETTQYF. The variable domain in full, with the rest retrieved from reference TRBV7-9 and TRBJ2-5, is DTGVSQNPRHKITKRGQNVTFRCDPISEHNRLYWYRQTLGQGPEFLTYFQNEAQLEKSRLLSDRFSAERPKGSFSTLEIQRTEQGDSAMYLCASRGAETTQYFGPGTRLLVL.

The chain recombines TRBV6-6 with TRBJ1-5, with D hard to call. The CDR3 length is 15 residues. Trimming took 5 bases from V and 0 from J, leaving 11 bases between them. CDR1 MNHNY and CDR2 SVGAGI come from the germline V gene (reference sequence). CDR3 in amino acids: CASSPEGLSNQPQHF. For the CDR3, the DNA is TGTGCCAGCAGTCCGGAAGGACTTAGCAATCAGCCCCAGCATTTT.

The CDR3 coding sequence is TGCGCCAGCAGCGTTGGGACAGGGTCCACCGGGGAGCTGTTTTTT. Translated, it gives CASSVGTGSTGELFF. This sequence joins TRBV5-1 and TRBJ2-2, with TRBD1 identical over 9 bases. The V gene end was trimmed by 4 bases and the J gene end by 4 bases; junction bases not matched to a gene: 5. CDR3 length equals 15 residues. Germline V gives CDR1 SGHRS, CDR2 YFSETQ.

The chain links TRBV7-8 to TRBJ2-3; the D gene is possibly TRBD2 (5 bases). Germline CDR1 is SGHVS and CDR2 is FQNEAQ. Trimming cost V 1 base and J 4 bases, with 12 bases left between them. The CDR3 length is 15 residues. CDR3 region: CASSLGPDLSDTQYF. The CDR3 coding sequence is TGTGCCAGCAGCTTAGGCCCGGACTTATCAGATACGCAGTATTTT.

J is TRBJ1-4 and V is TRBV7-9; D may be TRBD1 (6 bases). V was pared by 5 bases and J by 8 bases, with 21 bases between. This CDR3 contains 16 residues. CDR1 SEHNR and CDR2 FQNEAQ come from the germline V gene (reference sequence). The CDR3 region has the DNA TGTGCCAGCAGCGTCGGACAGAGGTCGGGCGTAGAAAAACTGTTTTTT. It translates to CASSVGQRSGVEKLFF.

The V gene is TRBV19, the J gene TRBJ2-2; 11 bases are shared with TRBD1. Germline CDR1 is LNHDA and CDR2 is SQIVND (reference sequence). The CDR3 spans 15 residues. V lost 4 bases and J lost 5; bases outside the gene matches: 3. The CDR3 protein is CASSKGTGGTGELFF. CDR3 coding DNA: TGTGCCAGTAGTAAAGGGACAGGGGGAACCGGGGAGCTGTTTTTT. Full variable domain (remainder filled in from reference TRBV19 and TRBJ2-2): DGGITQSPKYLFRKEGQNVTLSCEQNLNHDAMYWYRQDPGQGLRLIYYSQIVNDFQKGDIAEGYSVSREKKESFPLTVTSAQKNPTAFYLCASSKGTGGTGELFFGEGSRLTVL.

J is TRBJ1-5 and V is TRBV19; a weak D match, TRBD1 (5 bases). V lost 2 bases to trimming and J lost 3 bases, with 8 bases between them. The CDR3 runs to 14 residues. From germline, CDR1 is LNHDA and CDR2 SQIVND (reference sequence). CDR3 loop: CASSILTVNQPQHF. As DNA, the CDR3 is TGTGCCAGTAGTATACTGACAGTCAATCAGCCCCAGCATTTT.

This chain uses TRBV27 with TRBJ2-5; 7 bases agree with TRBD1. CDR1 is MNHEY, CDR2 SMNVEV, per germline (reference sequence). V shed 3 bases and J 5 bases; nucleotides not matched to a gene: 6. This CDR3 comprises 14 residues. The CDR3 sequence: CASSFRYRGETQYF. The CDR3 DNA is TGTGCCAGCAGTTTTAGATACAGGGGCGAGACCCAGTACTTC.

The rearrangement uses TRBV9 and TRBJ1-4, with 7 positions matching TRBD1. V shed 3 bases, J shed 6 bases, and the junction held 8 bases outside the gene matches. The CDR3 runs 15 residues. Looked up from germline, CDR1 is SGDLS and CDR2 is YYNGEE. The CDR3 coding sequence is TGTGCCAGCAGCGAGGGGGCCCAAAGAGATGAAAAACTGTTTTTT. It codes for CASSEGAQRDEKLFF.

The rearrangement uses TRBV7-3 and TRBJ2-7, with 7 bases identical to TRBD2. This CDR3 region has 13 residues. Germline-derived CDR1 and CDR2 are SGHTA and FQGTGA. Trimming took 5 bases from V and 5 from J; bases not matched to a gene: 6. CDR3 sequence: CASSPGGGDEQYF. The CDR3 DNA is TGTGCCAGCAGCCCCGGGGGAGGGGACGAGCAGTACTTC.

This clone was detected only once. The chain carries TRBV13 and TRBJ1-5, with D possibly matching TRBD1 (6 bases). Trimming took off 6 bases at V and 2 bases at J, with 14 bases between the two ends. Germline V CDR1 and CDR2: PRHDT, FYEKMQ (reference sequence). The CDR3 loop spans 15 amino acids. CDR3 residues: CASSHRATGNQPQHF. In DNA, the CDR3 is TGTGCCAGCAGTCACAGGGCTACCGGCAATCAGCCCCAGCATTTT.

This clone was observed a handful of times. This sequence joins TRBV5-6 and TRBJ2-1, with 8 bases matching TRBD1. Germline CDR1 SGHDT, CDR2 YYEEEE. The CDR3 has 12 residues. The J segment lost 10 bases and the V segment lost 3 bases, leaving 3 bases of the junction unmatched. The CDR3 nucleotides read TGTGCCAGCAGCTCAGGGGGCTGGGAGCAGTTCTTC. This codes for CASSSGGWEQFF.

The V gene is TRBV27, the J gene TRBJ2-7, with 8 bases matching TRBD1. This CDR3 has 16 residues. Germline V gene lookup returns CDR1 MNHEY and CDR2 SMNVEV (reference sequence). The junction had 14 bases not matched to a gene; V was cut back by 5 bases and J by 5 bases. This CDR3 is CASSPHNPGGGDEQYF. The CDR3 DNA is TGTGCCAGCAGTCCCCACAACCCAGGGGGCGGGGACGAGCAGTACTTC.

The chain has TRBV13 and TRBJ1-4; TRBD1 matches at 10 bases. Germline V gene lookup returns CDR1 PRHDT and CDR2 FYEKMQ (reference sequence). J lost 8 bases, V lost 6 bases, and 6 bases had no gene match. This CDR3 spans 14 amino acids. This CDR3 is CASRHGTGDEKLFF. The CDR3 DNA reads as TGTGCCAGCAGACACGGGACAGGGGACGAAAAACTGTTTTTT.

The gene calls are TRBV6-1 and TRBJ1-1; 7 bases map to TRBD1. Germline CDR1 MNHNS, CDR2 SASEGT. After removal of 5 bases from V and 1 base from J, the junction contained 7 bases not matched to a gene. The CDR3 is 15 residues long. The CDR3: CASSPTGNWNTEAFF. CDR3 DNA: TGTGCCAGCAGTCCGACAGGGAATTGGAACACTGAAGCTTTCTTT.

The rearrangement links TRBV30 to TRBJ2-5; D unresolved. CDR1 GTSNPN and CDR2 SVGIG come from the germline V gene (reference sequence). V lost 3 bases, J lost 2 bases, and 10 bases lay in between. CDR3 length equals 13 residues. The CDR3 protein is CAWSGTVQETQYF. The CDR3, as DNA: TGTGCCTGGAGCGGAACAGTACAAGAGACCCAGTACTTC.

The chain is built from TRBV4-3 and TRBJ1-4; D is uncertain. There are 16 residues in the CDR3. V was clipped by 4 bases and J by 8 bases, with 20 bases between them. Germline CDR1 LGHNA, CDR2 YSLEER. The DNA of the CDR3 is TGCGCCAGCAGCCTCCGCAGCTCTCGCCGGGTGGAAAAACTGTTTTTT. It yields the protein CASSLRSSRRVEKLFF.

This rearrangement joins TRBV6-1 to TRBJ2-1, with TRBD2 identical over 7 bases. The J segment lost 4 bases and the V segment lost 2 bases, leaving 5 bases of the junction unmatched. The CDR3 spans 15 residues. Germline loops: CDR1 MNHNS, CDR2 SASEGT. This CDR3 is CASSEQSGEYNEQFF. The DNA of the CDR3 is TGTGCCAGCAGTGAACAAAGCGGGGAATACAATGAGCAGTTCTTC.

The chain employs TRBV5-1 and TRBJ2-5; 9 bases agree with TRBD1. The J call is uncertain, as TRBJ2-7 better fits the DNA end. The CDR3 spans 13 residues. Germline assignment: CDR1 SGHRS and CDR2 YFSETQ. CDR3 in DNA: TGCGCCAGCAGCTGGACAGGGGAGTACGAGCAGTACTTC. It codes for CASSWTGEYEQYF.